This T cell receptor (beta chain) was profiled in a study of Graves' ophthalmopathy and Graves' hyperthyroidism. Study-level information: Peripheral blood samples were taken at initial diagnosis, before any treatment.

Between the trimmed V and J ends, which lost 3 bases and 8 bases, there was a span of 22 bases. This CDR3 comprises 16 residues. Per the germline V gene, CDR1 is SGHAT and CDR2 is FQDESV (reference sequence). Orbital computed tomography, together with clinical symptoms, serum thyroxine, TRAb and thyroid ultrasound, was used for diagnosis. The TCR beta CDR3 regions underwent amplification from RNA transcripts. Second-round multiplex PCR came after a first-round RT-PCR that employed HTBI primers. TCRdb redid the calling of the multiplex PCR reads with MiXCR, one entry per CDR3 protein. The data contain approximately 380,000 distinct CDR3 sequences, around 20% of them singletons. This clonotype was counted only a few times.

Sequences were obtained from peripheral blood. The receptor was isolated from a woman under 30 with stable Graves' hyperthyroidism. J is TRBJ1-2 and V is TRBV11-1; possibly TRBD1 for D (5 bases). The CDR3 DNA sequence: TGTGCCAGCAGCTTTCAAATAGGGACGGCGGTTGAGGGCTACACCTTC. This sequence encodes CASSFQIGTAVEGYTF.